This T cell receptor beta chain was sequenced during a study of blood T cell repertoires in COVID-19. Overall study: Some COVID-19 samples were acute and others convalescent; all came from the United States, Italy and Spain. The analysed material was cDNA or gDNA that came from T cells, B-cell-depleted T cells, or PBMCs.

Authors' data handling: Reference gene primer amplification in the assay estimated nucleated cell counts. Profiled with immunoSEQ multiplex PCR; TCRdb holds only in-frame clones, not every one. V, J and clone size are taken as reported in that table, and D and trimming were inferred from the DNA itself. The sample yields about 140,000 clones, about 86% seen once. The CDR3 runs to 14 residues. CDR1 and CDR2 from the germline V gene are SGHTA and FQGNSA. Trimming took 3 bases from V and 4 from J, leaving 11 bases between them. This TCR was sampled from a woman aged 40-49 years with acute or convalescent COVID-19. What was sequenced was peripheral blood. The genes are TRBV7-2 and TRBJ2-3, with a weak D call TRBD2 (5 bases). The CDR3 nucleotides read TGTGCCAGCAGCTTGCTCGGAGGAGCAGATACGCAGTATTTT. Translation: CASSLLGGADTQYF.